The following is a TCR beta chain sequence with its context. Germline CDR1 reads SEHNR; CDR2 reads FQNEAQ (reference sequence). V gave up 5 bases and J gave up 8 bases; unmatched junction bases: 11. The CDR3 covers 17 residues. This entry belongs to a study of PD-L1 blockade in urothelial cancer. On the study more broadly: Patients' atezolizumab regimen, 1,200 mg intravenously every 3 weeks, began around 2014. Analyses used blood from 3 weeks (second dose) and 6 weeks after treatment start.

This table comes from immunoSEQ multiplex PCR, and its TCRdb copy is limited to in-frame clones, with some not included. The table records fewer than 95,000 clones, 65% to 85% of them present only once. Time point in this sample: pretreatment peripheral blood. Anywhere from 1 to 8 samples came from each patient, spanning pretreatment and on-treatment. This material consisted of PBMCs, taken around atezolizumab (anti-PD-L1) treatment. This chain joins TRBV7-9 and TRBJ2-1; 14 nucleotides align to TRBD2. This receptor was taken from a man aged 55 to 70 with urothelial cancer. As DNA, the CDR3 is TGTGCCAGCAGCCCCCGACTAGCGGGGGGGGATTACGATGAGCAGTTCTTC. Translation: CASSPRLAGGDYDEQFF.